The 14 T cell receptor beta chains presented below share a single source sample, sequenced in a study of cytomegalovirus exposure and HLA in healthy donors. PCR amplification relied on 60 Vbeta primers (plus 13 Jbeta primers). Only in-frame clones appear in the TCRdb table, and some are missing; sequencing was by immunoSEQ multiplex PCR. The top ten hold approximately 2.8% of the sample, which has 65,000 or so clones, approximately 60% seen once. The material sequenced was PBMCs. These receptors were collected from a young man in good health and CMV-seronegative.

This clone was seen only a few times. The genes are TRBV7-9 and TRBJ2-7, with D possibly matching TRBD1 (5 bases). The CDR3 spans 14 residues. Trimming removed 5 bases at V and 3 bases at J, with 14 bases between. Germline V gene sequence: CDR1 SEHNR, CDR2 FQNEAQ (reference sequence). The CDR3 region has the DNA TGTGCCAGCAGCCCGAAGGACATGTTCTACGAGCAGTACTTC. Translated, it gives CASSPKDMFYEQYF.

This clone turned up a few times. This sequence joins TRBV19 and TRBJ2-7; possibly TRBD1 for D (6 bases). This CDR3 is 14 amino acids long. The germline gives CDR1 LNHDA, CDR2 SQIVND (reference sequence). V lost 4 bases to trimming and J lost 2 bases, with 12 bases between them. The CDR3 coding sequence is TGTGCCAGTAGTAAAGGACAGCCACCCTACGAGCAGTACTTC. Its translation is CASSKGQPPYEQYF. Variable domain in full (rest from reference TRBV19 and TRBJ2-7): DGGITQSPKYLFRKEGQNVTLSCEQNLNHDAMYWYRQDPGQGLRLIYYSQIVNDFQKGDIAEGYSVSREKKESFPLTVTSAQKNPTAFYLCASSKGQPPYEQYFGPGTRLTVT.

This clone was seen a few times. The chain couples TRBV15 to TRBJ1-1, with TRBD1 as a possible D gene (5 bases). Trimming removed 8 bases at V and 5 bases at J, with 21 bases between. The length of the CDR3 is 15 residues. Germline V lookup: CDR1 LNHNV, CDR2 YYDKDF (reference sequence). The CDR3 here is CATSAQNRLGTEAFF. The CDR3 DNA reads as TGTGCCACCTCAGCGCAGAACAGGTTGGGAACTGAAGCTTTCTTT.

CDR3 region: CASSDRGLNGFWGNSPLHF. CDR3 in DNA: TGTGCCAGCAGTGATAGGGGGCTCAATGGATTTTGGGGTAATTCACCCCTCCACTTT. The chain is built from TRBV6-1 and TRBJ1-6, with 7 positions matching TRBD1. J was trimmed by 6 bases and V by 3 bases; bases with no gene match: 17. The CDR3 is made up of 19 amino acids. Looked up from germline, CDR1 is MNHNS and CDR2 is SASEGT.

This clone was counted only a few times. This chain links TRBV7-9 with TRBJ2-3, with 8 bases that match TRBD1. Germline lookup yields CDR1 SEHNR and CDR2 FQNEAQ (reference sequence). The CDR3 consists of 15 residues. The V gene end was trimmed by 3 bases and the J gene end by 2 bases; junction bases not matched to a gene: 4. CDR3 in DNA: TGTGCCAGCAGCTTCCCGGGACAGGTCACAGATACGCAGTATTTT. Encoded protein: CASSFPGQVTDTQYF. Looking up the rest from reference TRBV7-9 and TRBJ2-3 gives the full variable domain: DTGVSQNPRHKITKRGQNVTFRCDPISEHNRLYWYRQTLGQGPEFLTYFQNEAQLEKSRLLSDRFSAERPKGSFSTLEIQRTEQGDSAMYLCASSFPGQVTDTQYFGPGTRLTVL.

The chain recombines TRBV7-9 with TRBJ1-1; TRBD1 matches 9 bases. Trimming removed 5 bases from V and 1 base from J; junction bases left unmatched: 5. The CDR3 length is 15 residues. From germline, CDR1 is SEHNR and CDR2 FQNEAQ (reference sequence). DNA for the CDR3: TGTGCCAGCAGCCGGATGGGACAGGGGAACACTGAAGCTTTCTTT. The encoded protein is CASSRMGQGNTEAFF.

This chain uses TRBV30 with TRBJ1-1, with a possible D match to TRBD1 (6 bases). The CDR3 contains 13 residues. Germline lookup yields CDR1 GTSNPN and CDR2 SVGIG (reference sequence). Between the trimmed V and J ends, which lost 0 bases and 4 bases, there was a span of 9 bases. The CDR3 bases are TGTGCCTGGAGTGTCCTGGGGGCCACTGAAGCTTTCTTT. Translation gives CAWSVLGATEAFF.

The chain links TRBV5-1 to TRBJ2-2; 13 bases fit TRBD2. V lost 0 bases and J lost 7; bases outside the gene matches: 6. Germline V gives CDR1 SGHRS, CDR2 YFSETQ. The CDR3 covers 17 residues. The CDR3 spells CASSLEGTSGVFGELFF. DNA for the CDR3: TGCGCCAGCAGCTTGGAAGGGACTAGCGGGGTTTTCGGGGAGCTGTTTTTT. The entire variable domain, with the rest obtained from reference TRBV5-1 and TRBJ2-2, is as follows: KAGVTQTPRYLIKTRGQQVTLSCSPISGHRSVSWYQQTPGQGLQFLFEYFSETQRNKGNFPGRFSGRQFSNSRSEMNVSTLELGDSALYLCASSLEGTSGVFGELFFGEGSRLTVL.

The V and J genes are TRBV19 and TRBJ1-5; 10 bases match TRBD1. Germline values: CDR1 LNHDA, CDR2 SQIVND (reference sequence). V shed 4 bases and J 11 bases; nucleotides not matched to a gene: 8. The CDR3 sequence is 14 residues long. As DNA, the CDR3 is TGTGCCAGTAGTACGACAGGGGGCGTTACGGCCCAGCATTTT. This encodes CASSTTGGVTAQHF.

This clone has at least ten counts. This chain connects TRBV7-9 to TRBJ2-5; TRBD1 agrees at 9 bases. CDR3 size: 16 residues. J was trimmed by 7 bases and V by 2 bases; bases with no gene match: 11. Germline CDR1 and CDR2: SEHNR and FQNEAQ (reference sequence). The CDR3, as DNA: TGTGCCAGCAGCTTACACAGGGGGCCTCTCGGACGGACCCAGTACTTC. The encoded protein is CASSLHRGPLGRTQYF. The variable domain in full, completed from reference TRBV7-9 and TRBJ2-5, reads DTGVSQNPRHKITKRGQNVTFRCDPISEHNRLYWYRQTLGQGPEFLTYFQNEAQLEKSRLLSDRFSAERPKGSFSTLEIQRTEQGDSAMYLCASSLHRGPLGRTQYFGPGTRLLVL.

CDR3 sequence reads: CALGQGGHEQYF. The DNA of the CDR3 is TGTGCCCTGGGACAGGGGGGCCACGAGCAGTACTTC. The V call is TRBV6-6, the J call TRBJ2-7; the match to TRBD1 covers 11 bases. CDR3 length: 12 amino acids. J was trimmed by 5 bases and V by 11 bases; bases with no gene match: 5. Germline assignment: CDR1 MNHNY and CDR2 SVGAGI (reference sequence).

The V call is TRBV13, the J call TRBJ2-3, with 9 bases that match TRBD1. Unmatched junction bases numbered 10, after V lost 6 bases and J lost 3 bases. The CDR3 covers 16 residues. Germline CDR1 and CDR2: PRHDT and FYEKMQ (reference sequence). CDR3 protein: CASRGEGTGRTDTQYF. CDR3 DNA sequence: TGTGCCAGCAGAGGAGAGGGGACAGGGCGAACAGATACGCAGTATTTT. Full variable domain (remainder filled in from reference TRBV13 and TRBJ2-3): AAGVIQSPRHLIKEKRETATLKCYPIPRHDTVYWYQQGPGQDPQFLISFYEKMQSDKGSIPDRFSAQQFSDYHSELNMSSLELGDSALYFCASRGEGTGRTDTQYFGPGTRLTVL.

This chain uses TRBV6-1 with TRBJ2-3; TRBD1 agrees at 7 bases. The V segment lost 3 bases and the J segment 0 bases; nucleotides outside the gene matches: 3. Germline V gene lookup returns CDR1 MNHNS and CDR2 SASEGT. This CDR3 is 15 amino acids long. For the CDR3, the DNA is TGTGCCAGCAGTGATCCGGGACAGAGCACAGATACGCAGTATTTT. The encoded protein is CASSDPGQSTDTQYF.

The chain uses TRBV5-1 and TRBJ2-5; 11 bases are a match to TRBD2. The CDR3 has 15 residues. Trimming cost V 5 bases and J 5 bases; bases outside gene matches: 8. Germline V lookup: CDR1 SGHRS, CDR2 YFSETQ. The CDR3 loop reads CASRNSGGAWETQYF. In nucleotides, the CDR3 is TGCGCCAGCAGAAATAGCGGGGGGGCCTGGGAGACCCAGTACTTC. The variable domain in full, with the rest retrieved from reference TRBV5-1 and TRBJ2-5, is KAGVTQTPRYLIKTRGQQVTLSCSPISGHRSVSWYQQTPGQGLQFLFEYFSETQRNKGNFPGRFSGRQFSNSRSEMNVSTLELGDSALYLCASRNSGGAWETQYFGPGTRLLVL.